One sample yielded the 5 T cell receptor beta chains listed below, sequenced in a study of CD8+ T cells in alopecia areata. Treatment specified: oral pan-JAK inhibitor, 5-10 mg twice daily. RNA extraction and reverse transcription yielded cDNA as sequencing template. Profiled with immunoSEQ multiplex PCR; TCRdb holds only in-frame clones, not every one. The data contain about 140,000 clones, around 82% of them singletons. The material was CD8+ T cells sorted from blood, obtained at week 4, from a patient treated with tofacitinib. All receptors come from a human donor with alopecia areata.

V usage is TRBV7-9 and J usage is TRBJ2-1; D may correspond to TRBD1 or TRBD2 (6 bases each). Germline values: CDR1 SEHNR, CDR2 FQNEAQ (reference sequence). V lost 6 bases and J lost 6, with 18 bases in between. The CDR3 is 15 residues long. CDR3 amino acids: CASSISGGRVNEQFF. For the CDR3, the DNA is TGTGCCAGCAGTATTAGTGGGGGGCGAGTCAATGAGCAGTTCTTC.

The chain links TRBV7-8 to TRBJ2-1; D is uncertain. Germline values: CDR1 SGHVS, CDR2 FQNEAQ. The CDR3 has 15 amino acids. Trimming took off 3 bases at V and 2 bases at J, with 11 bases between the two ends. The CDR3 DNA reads TGTGCCAGCAGCTTGGGGTCTCAGGCCTACAATGAGCAGTTCTTC. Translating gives CASSLGSQAYNEQFF.

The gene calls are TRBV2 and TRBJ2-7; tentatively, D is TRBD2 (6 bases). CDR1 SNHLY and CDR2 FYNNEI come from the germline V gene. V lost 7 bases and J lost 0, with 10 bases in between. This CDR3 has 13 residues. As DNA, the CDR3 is TGTGCCAGCAATGGGGGGAGCTCCTACGAGCAGTACTTC. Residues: CASNGGSSYEQYF. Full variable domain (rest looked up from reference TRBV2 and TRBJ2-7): EPEVTQTPSHQVTQMGQEVILRCVPISNHLYFYWYRQILGQKVEFLVSFYNNEISEKSEIFDDQFSVERPDGSNFTLKIRSTKLEDSAMYFCASNGGSSYEQYFGPGTRLTVT.

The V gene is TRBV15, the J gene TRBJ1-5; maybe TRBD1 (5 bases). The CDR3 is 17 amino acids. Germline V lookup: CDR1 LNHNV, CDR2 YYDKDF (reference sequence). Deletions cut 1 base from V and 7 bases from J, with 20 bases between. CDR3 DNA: TGTGCCACCAGCAGAGTGGGCCGTGGTGGGGGTTGGCAGCCCCAGCATTTT. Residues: CATSRVGRGGGWQPQHF.

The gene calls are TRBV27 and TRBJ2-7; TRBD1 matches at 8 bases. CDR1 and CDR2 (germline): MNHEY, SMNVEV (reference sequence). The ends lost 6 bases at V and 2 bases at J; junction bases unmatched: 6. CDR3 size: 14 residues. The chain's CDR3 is CASSHRGLAYEQYF. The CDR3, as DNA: TGTGCCAGCAGCCACAGGGGGTTGGCCTACGAGCAGTACTTC.